Following are 2 T cell receptor beta chains from one sample sequenced in a study of cytomegalovirus exposure and HLA in healthy donors. Use of 60 Vbeta and 13 Jbeta primers characterized the PCR. The table came from immunoSEQ multiplex PCR; TCRdb's copy has only in-frame clones and leaves some out. This sample has about 180,000 clones, with about 78% found just once. Sequences were obtained from PBMCs. The receptors were gathered from a man aged 40-50 years in good health and CMV-seronegative.

The genes are TRBV6-5 and TRBJ2-7; TRBD1 aligns across 8 bases. V gave up 0 bases and J gave up 3 bases; unmatched junction bases: 4. The length of the CDR3 is 15 residues. Germline CDR1 is MNHEY and CDR2 is SVGAGI. The CDR3: CASSYSIGQGYEQYF. CDR3 nucleotide sequence: TGTGCCAGCAGTTACTCGATAGGACAGGGCTACGAGCAGTACTTC.

The V gene is TRBV29-1, the J gene TRBJ1-2; D is ambiguous. V shed 5 bases and J shed 5 bases, with 15 bases lying between them. The CDR3 is 13 residues long. Germline CDR1 SQVTM, CDR2 ANQGSEA. The CDR3 here is CSVPPAGLYGYTF. CDR3 sequence (DNA): TGCAGCGTTCCCCCTGCGGGGTTATATGGCTACACCTTC.